These 13 T cell receptor beta chains came from one sample sequenced in a study of beta chain features in type 1 diabetes listed by TCRdb under 2018. Library generation was performed with the immunoSEQ multiplex PCR assay. The entire amount of isolated RNA was reverse transcribed using the High Capacity cDNA Reverse Transcription Kit, so the sequenced TCRB transcripts were expressed ones. Sourced from immuneACCESS, this table was stored by TCRdb with only in-frame sequences that have V and J called. A share of the clones is absent; for the studies checked, an unresolved V gene accounts for under half, and the remainder has no known explanation. This sample holds about 320,000 clones; approximately 15% were observed only once. More than 6.5% of the sample is in the top ten clones. Sequencing was performed on central memory CD4+ T cells from blood. These receptors came from a man aged 30 to 45 in good health.

This chain links TRBV5-4 with TRBJ2-5; unclear D gene. CDR1 SGHNT and CDR2 YYREEE come from the germline V gene (reference sequence). Trimming left V 4 bases short and J 0 bases short, with 13 bases between. The CDR3 has 15 amino acids. CDR3 bases: TGTGCCAGCAGCCTACAAGGACGGAACCAAGAGACCCAGTACTTC. This encodes CASSLQGRNQETQYF.

The V and J genes are TRBV19 and TRBJ1-2; the D is unclear. CDR3 size: 14 residues. The germline V and J ends were trimmed by 2 bases and 2 bases, with 9 bases remaining between them. Germline loops: CDR1 LNHDA, CDR2 SQIVND (reference sequence). The CDR3 coding sequence is TGTGCCAGTAGTATAACCCAAGGAAACTATGGCTACACCTTC. Translating gives CASSITQGNYGYTF.

The CDR3 DNA follows: TGTGCCAGTAGTATCCTCTCCGCCCCTGATACGCAGTATTTT. Encoded protein: CASSILSAPDTQYF. This chain joins TRBV19 and TRBJ2-3; D not resolved. Trimming left V 3 bases short and J 6 bases short, with 13 bases between. Germline V gene lookup returns CDR1 LNHDA and CDR2 SQIVND (reference sequence). This CDR3 comprises 14 residues. Using reference TRBV19 and TRBJ2-3 for the parts outside the CDR3, the full variable domain is DGGITQSPKYLFRKEGQNVTLSCEQNLNHDAMYWYRQDPGQGLRLIYYSQIVNDFQKGDIAEGYSVSREKKESFPLTVTSAQKNPTAFYLCASSILSAPDTQYFGPGTRLTVL.

The chain employs TRBV4-2 and TRBJ2-2, with D unresolved. CDR1 is LGHNA and CDR2 is YNFKEQ in the germline V gene. V lost 0 bases to trimming and J lost 8 bases, with 4 bases between them. This CDR3 region has 12 residues. CDR3 bases: TGTGCCAGCAGCCAAGAAGGAGGGGAGCTGTTTTTT. Residues: CASSQEGGELFF.

The rearrangement links TRBV7-2 to TRBJ2-5; D is uncertain. Trimming cost V 1 base and J 5 bases, with 11 bases left between them. The CDR3 totals 14 residues. Germline V gives CDR1 SGHTA, CDR2 FQGNSA. The CDR3 region has the DNA TGTGCCAGCAGCTTAGGAACGGATCTGGAGACCCAGTACTTC. Protein sequence: CASSLGTDLETQYF.

The chain combines TRBV9 with TRBJ2-5; 12 nucleotides match TRBD2. There are 17 residues in the CDR3. The V segment lost 4 bases and the J segment 5 bases; nucleotides outside the gene matches: 12. Germline V lookup: CDR1 SGDLS, CDR2 YYNGEE. The CDR3 DNA follows: TGTGCCAGCAGCTTAAGAACGACTAGCGGGGGTTCGGAGACCCAGTACTTC. Encoded protein: CASSLRTTSGGSETQYF.

The sample holds a few counts of this clone. The chain links TRBV27 to TRBJ2-7; tentative D call: TRBD2 (5 bases). The CDR3 runs to 12 residues. Germline loops: CDR1 MNHEY, CDR2 SMNVEV (reference sequence). Trimming took 2 bases from V and 6 from J, leaving 8 bases between them. The CDR3 DNA reads TGTGCCAGCAGTTTAGGACGGGGCGAGCAGTACTTC. Translating gives CASSLGRGEQYF.

This clone came up a few times. The chain combines TRBV7-9 with TRBJ2-1, with 11 nucleotides matching TRBD2. This CDR3 is 15 amino acids long. Per the germline V gene, CDR1 is SEHNR and CDR2 is FQNEAQ (reference sequence). V lost 5 bases, J lost 1 base, and 1 base stayed unmatched. CDR3 amino acids: CASSRLAGSYNEQFF. For the CDR3, the DNA is TGTGCCAGCAGCCGACTAGCGGGATCCTACAATGAGCAGTTCTTC.

This clone was counted many times. V and J are TRBV11-2 and TRBJ2-5; the D gene is possibly TRBD2 (5 bases). Germline CDR1 is SGHAT and CDR2 is FQNNGV. The CDR3 totals 14 residues. V lost 1 base and J lost 4, with 10 bases in between. CDR3 residues: CASSLVGVVETQYF. Here the CDR3 DNA reads TGTGCCAGCAGCTTAGTCGGGGTTGTAGAGACCCAGTACTTC. Supplemented by reference TRBV11-2 and TRBJ2-5, the full variable domain reads EAGVAQSPRYKIIEKRQSVAFWCNPISGHATLYWYQQILGQGPKLLIQFQNNGVVDDSQLPKDRFSAERLKGVDSTLKIQPAKLEDSAVYLCASSLVGVVETQYFGPGTRLLVL.

The CDR3 coding sequence is TGTGCCAGCAGCTTAGAGATAGGGGTTCGAGGCTACACCTTC. Translated: CASSLEIGVRGYTF. The V call is TRBV11-3, the J call TRBJ1-2, with D perhaps TRBD1 (5 bases). Germline V gives CDR1 SGHNT, CDR2 YENEEA. This CDR3 is 14 amino acids long. With 0 bases removed from V and 8 bases from J, the gap between germline ends came to 13 bases. The full variable domain, rest sourced from reference TRBV11-3 and TRBJ1-2, is EAGVVQSPRYKIIEKKQPVAFWCNPISGHNTLYWYLQNLGQGPELLIRYENEEAVDDSQLPKDRFSAERLKGVDSTLKIQPAELGDSAVYLCASSLEIGVRGYTFGSGTRLTVV.

There are a few counts of this clone. The chain couples TRBV29-1 to TRBJ2-1; 11 nucleotides agree with TRBD2. Germline CDR1 is SQVTM and CDR2 is ANQGSEA. V lost 5 bases to trimming and J lost 6 bases; unmatched junction nucleotides: 6. The CDR3 has 14 amino acids. For the CDR3, the DNA is TGCAGCGTTTTACTAGCGGGGGCTATCAATGAGCAGTTCTTC. It codes for CSVLLAGAINEQFF.

The genes are TRBV27 and TRBJ1-3, with D hard to call. The germline CDR1 and CDR2 sequences are MNHEY and SMNVEV (reference sequence). With 5 bases removed from V and 5 bases from J, the gap between germline ends came to 13 bases. There are 14 residues in the CDR3. The CDR3 nucleotides are TGTGCCAGCAGTGATAGCCATGGAAGAAACACCATATATTTT. Encoded protein: CASSDSHGRNTIYF.

This clone occurred a few times. V is TRBV2 and J is TRBJ2-2; perhaps TRBD2 as D (5 bases). The CDR3 is 15 amino acids. The V and J ends lost 4 bases and 1 base respectively, with 10 bases between them. Germline-derived CDR1 and CDR2 are SNHLY and FYNNEI. The CDR3, as DNA: TGTGCCAGCAGTGTGACTAAGAAGAACACCGGGGAGCTGTTTTTT. Translated, it gives CASSVTKKNTGELFF.